These T cell receptor beta chains were read from a single sample in a study of early T cells in non-severe SARS-CoV-2 infection. TCRdb analysed the 5' RACE reads with MiXCR anew, one entry per CDR3 protein. The table lists 100,000 to 130,000 distinct CDR3 sequences, 11% of them singletons, with approximately 8.1% in the top ten. The specimen sequenced was whole blood. The receptors shown here come from an adult who was a healthcare worker with PCR-confirmed SARS-CoV-2 infection or an uninfected control (not recorded which). The CDR3 runs from the conserved cysteine through the conserved F or W. Fields, in order: V gene, J gene, clone size, D gene, CDR3 protein, CDR3 DNA. D genes are given only for firm matches. The size of a clone is reported for some rows only, either as once, few or many, or as a class for expanded clones.

v_call: TRBV11-2
j_call: TRBJ2-3
clone_size: many
d_call: -
cdr3_aa: CASSPRRGADTQYF
cdr3_nt: TGTGCCAGCAGCCCACGGCGGGGAGCAGATACGCAGTATTTT

v_call: TRBV2
j_call: TRBJ2-4
clone_size: few
d_call: -
cdr3_aa: CASSEDRENIQYF
cdr3_nt: TGTGCCAGCAGTGAAGACAGGGAAAACATTCAGTACTTC

v_call: TRBV9
j_call: TRBJ2-7
clone_size: -
d_call: -
cdr3_aa: CASSARGRDEQYF
cdr3_nt: TGTGCCAGCAGCGCCAGGGGCAGGGACGAGCAGTACTTC

v_call: TRBV20-1
j_call: TRBJ2-2
clone_size: -
d_call: TRBD2
cdr3_aa: CSARDGTSGRVVDDTGELFF
cdr3_nt: TGCAGTGCTAGAGACGGGACTAGCGGGAGAGTAGTCGATGACACCGGGGAGCTGTTTTTT

v_call: TRBV11-2
j_call: TRBJ2-1
clone_size: -
d_call: -
cdr3_aa: CASRRLRSYNEQFF
cdr3_nt: TGTGCCAGCAGGCGGCTGCGCTCCTACAATGAGCAGTTCTTC

v_call: TRBV5-1
j_call: TRBJ2-5
clone_size: -
d_call: TRBD1
cdr3_aa: CASSPGTGGIGETQYF
cdr3_nt: TGCGCCAGCAGCCCCGGGACAGGGGGAATCGGGGAGACCCAGTACTTC

v_call: TRBV6-1
j_call: TRBJ2-3
clone_size: many
d_call: -
cdr3_aa: CASVVEFTDTQYF
cdr3_nt: TGTGCCAGCGTCGTCGAATTCACAGATACGCAGTATTTT

v_call: TRBV20-1
j_call: TRBJ2-5
clone_size: many
d_call: -
cdr3_aa: CSAGLPQGPGETQYF
cdr3_nt: TGCAGTGCTGGTCTCCCGCAGGGTCCTGGAGAGACCCAGTACTTC

v_call: TRBV5-6
j_call: TRBJ2-2
clone_size: few
d_call: -
cdr3_aa: CASSLGGPAGELFF
cdr3_nt: TGTGCCAGCAGCTTGGGGGGCCCCGCGGGGGAGCTGTTTTTT

v_call: TRBV6-6
j_call: TRBJ2-5
clone_size: many
d_call: -
cdr3_aa: CASSYPGIQETQYF
cdr3_nt: TGTGCCAGCAGTTACCCAGGGATCCAAGAGACCCAGTACTTC

v_call: TRBV2
j_call: TRBJ2-1
clone_size: many
d_call: TRBD2
cdr3_aa: CASSEARLAGGSEQFF
cdr3_nt: TGTGCCAGCAGTGAAGCGCGACTAGCGGGAGGAAGCGAGCAGTTCTTC

v_call: TRBV28
j_call: TRBJ2-7
clone_size: -
d_call: -
cdr3_aa: CASSLRSSEQYF
cdr3_nt: TGTGCCAGCAGTTTAAGGAGCTCCGAGCAGTACTTC

v_call: TRBV10-3
j_call: TRBJ2-2
clone_size: many
d_call: -
cdr3_aa: CAISTGTVGELFF
cdr3_nt: TGTGCCATCTCCACCGGGACGGTTGGGGAGCTGTTTTTT

v_call: TRBV10-1
j_call: TRBJ1-1
clone_size: -
d_call: -
cdr3_aa: CASSVGGATEAFF
cdr3_nt: TGCGCCAGCAGTGTGGGGGGCGCGACTGAAGCTTTCTTT

v_call: TRBV6-2/TRBV6-3
j_call: TRBJ2-7
clone_size: -
d_call: -
cdr3_aa: CASSQRAEQYF
cdr3_nt: TGTGCCAGCAGTCAAAGGGCCGAGCAGTACTTC

v_call: TRBV29-1
j_call: TRBJ2-1
clone_size: -
d_call: -
cdr3_aa: CSVVRGTEQFF
cdr3_nt: TGCAGCGTTGTGAGGGGGACAGAGCAGTTCTTC

v_call: TRBV29-1
j_call: TRBJ1-1
clone_size: many
d_call: -
cdr3_aa: CSGAPGWGMNTEAFF
cdr3_nt: TGCAGCGGGGCTCCAGGGTGGGGAATGAACACTGAAGCTTTCTTT

v_call: TRBV6-5
j_call: TRBJ2-7
clone_size: -
d_call: -
cdr3_aa: CASSRLEASSYEQYF
cdr3_nt: TGTGCCAGCAGCCGCCTGGAGGCGAGCTCCTACGAGCAGTACTTC

v_call: TRBV18
j_call: TRBJ2-7
clone_size: -
d_call: -
cdr3_aa: CASSPGQPDYEQYF
cdr3_nt: TGTGCCAGCTCACCGGGTCAGCCAGACTACGAGCAGTACTTC

v_call: TRBV19
j_call: TRBJ1-4
clone_size: many
d_call: TRBD1
cdr3_aa: CASMRDSRYEKLFF
cdr3_nt: TGTGCCAGTATGCGGGACAGTCGCTATGAAAAACTGTTTTTT

v_call: TRBV28
j_call: TRBJ2-7
clone_size: few
d_call: TRBD2
cdr3_aa: CASKLAGVIYEQYF
cdr3_nt: TGTGCCAGCAAATTAGCGGGAGTAATCTACGAGCAGTACTTC

v_call: TRBV28
j_call: TRBJ1-5
clone_size: many
d_call: -
cdr3_aa: CASSFQSRPQHF
cdr3_nt: TGTGCCAGCAGTTTCCAGTCCCGGCCCCAGCATTTT

v_call: TRBV28
j_call: TRBJ2-5
clone_size: few
d_call: TRBD2
cdr3_aa: CASRRGLATQETQYF
cdr3_nt: TGTGCCAGCAGGAGGGGACTAGCCACCCAAGAGACCCAGTACTTC

v_call: TRBV2
j_call: TRBJ1-4
clone_size: -
d_call: TRBD1
cdr3_aa: CARGQGRAGEKLFF
cdr3_nt: TGTGCCAGGGGACAGGGACGTGCAGGTGAAAAACTGTTTTTT

v_call: TRBV7-2
j_call: TRBJ2-7
clone_size: many
d_call: TRBD2
cdr3_aa: CASSYQRTSEQYF
cdr3_nt: TGTGCCAGCAGCTACCAGAGGACTAGCGAGCAGTACTTC

v_call: TRBV28
j_call: TRBJ2-1
clone_size: many
d_call: TRBD1
cdr3_aa: CASSLGQPGEQFF
cdr3_nt: TGTGCCAGCAGCTTGGGACAGCCTGGGGAGCAGTTCTTC

v_call: TRBV18
j_call: TRBJ2-4
clone_size: few
d_call: TRBD2
cdr3_aa: CASSPQRGQAKNIQYF
cdr3_nt: TGTGCCAGCTCACCACAGCGGGGGCAAGCCAAAAACATTCAGTACTTC

v_call: TRBV6-2/TRBV6-3
j_call: TRBJ2-1
clone_size: few
d_call: TRBD2
cdr3_aa: CASSYANRLAGKIDEQFF
cdr3_nt: TGTGCCAGCAGTTACGCCAATCGACTAGCGGGAAAGATTGATGAGCAGTTCTTC

v_call: TRBV29-1
j_call: TRBJ2-5
clone_size: few
d_call: -
cdr3_aa: CSVATVQETQYF
cdr3_nt: TGCAGCGTTGCTACAGTCCAAGAGACCCAGTACTTC

v_call: TRBV2
j_call: TRBJ2-1
clone_size: -
d_call: TRBD2
cdr3_aa: CASSDRTSGRDEQFF
cdr3_nt: TGTGCCAGCAGTGATAGGACTAGCGGGAGGGATGAGCAGTTCTTC

v_call: TRBV27
j_call: TRBJ1-1
clone_size: -
d_call: TRBD1
cdr3_aa: CASRRQGDRPTEAFF
cdr3_nt: TGTGCCAGCAGAAGACAGGGGGATCGGCCCACTGAAGCTTTCTTT

v_call: TRBV20-1
j_call: TRBJ2-1
clone_size: -
d_call: -
cdr3_aa: CSARDPLFTNEQFF
cdr3_nt: TGCAGTGCTAGAGATCCACTTTTTACCAATGAGCAGTTCTTC

v_call: TRBV20-1
j_call: TRBJ2-5
clone_size: many
d_call: -
cdr3_aa: CSARQGSETQYF
cdr3_nt: TGCAGTGCTAGGCAGGGTTCGGAGACCCAGTACTTC

v_call: TRBV20-1
j_call: TRBJ2-3
clone_size: many
d_call: TRBD1
cdr3_aa: CSVPGTGGPDTQYF
cdr3_nt: TGCAGTGTTCCCGGGACAGGGGGCCCCGATACGCAGTATTTT

v_call: TRBV18
j_call: TRBJ2-1
clone_size: -
d_call: -
cdr3_aa: CASSPFGRDLANEQFF
cdr3_nt: TGTGCCAGCTCACCATTTGGGCGGGACCTAGCCAATGAGCAGTTCTTC

v_call: TRBV5-1
j_call: TRBJ2-7
clone_size: few
d_call: -
cdr3_aa: CASSLRRQDSYEQYF
cdr3_nt: TGCGCCAGCAGCTTGCGGCGACAGGACTCCTACGAGCAGTACTTC

v_call: TRBV11-2
j_call: TRBJ2-3
clone_size: few
d_call: -
cdr3_aa: CASSLGRGDTDTQYF
cdr3_nt: TGTGCCAGCAGCTTAGGTAGGGGAGACACAGATACGCAGTATTTT

v_call: TRBV3-1
j_call: TRBJ1-5
clone_size: few
d_call: -
cdr3_aa: CASSQDWGPRQPQHF
cdr3_nt: TGTGCCAGCAGCCAAGATTGGGGACCTCGTCAGCCCCAGCATTTT

v_call: TRBV20-1
j_call: TRBJ1-6
clone_size: many
d_call: -
cdr3_aa: CSASVSGSPLHF
cdr3_nt: TGCAGTGCTAGCGTCTCCGGTTCACCCCTCCACTTT

v_call: TRBV5-1
j_call: TRBJ1-2
clone_size: -
d_call: -
cdr3_aa: CASGRDTLNYGYTF
cdr3_nt: TGCGCCAGCGGCCGGGACACGCTTAACTATGGCTACACCTTC

v_call: TRBV30
j_call: TRBJ1-5
clone_size: many
d_call: -
cdr3_aa: CAWSVSALGQPQHF
cdr3_nt: TGTGCCTGGAGTGTATCGGCTCTAGGTCAGCCCCAGCATTTT

v_call: TRBV6-1
j_call: TRBJ2-3
clone_size: many
d_call: -
cdr3_aa: CASGAGPADTQYF
cdr3_nt: TGTGCCAGCGGGGCAGGCCCCGCAGATACGCAGTATTTT

v_call: TRBV27
j_call: TRBJ2-2
clone_size: -
d_call: -
cdr3_aa: CASSSRTVTGELFF
cdr3_nt: TGTGCCAGCAGTTCTCGGACGGTCACCGGGGAGCTGTTTTTT

v_call: TRBV10-3
j_call: TRBJ1-2
clone_size: many
d_call: TRBD1
cdr3_aa: CASRGQGLYGYTF
cdr3_nt: TGTGCCAGCAGAGGACAGGGATTGTATGGCTACACCTTC

v_call: TRBV6-2/TRBV6-3
j_call: TRBJ1-1
clone_size: few
d_call: -
cdr3_aa: CASRNGNTEAFF
cdr3_nt: TGTGCCAGCCGCAACGGGAACACTGAAGCTTTCTTT

v_call: TRBV20-1
j_call: TRBJ1-5
clone_size: few
d_call: -
cdr3_aa: CSASQGGTNQPQHF
cdr3_nt: TGCAGTGCTAGTCAGGGAGGAACCAATCAGCCCCAGCATTTT

v_call: TRBV7-2
j_call: TRBJ2-5
clone_size: many
d_call: TRBD2
cdr3_aa: CASSQSGTSGRIYQETQYF
cdr3_nt: TGTGCCAGCAGCCAATCCGGGACTAGCGGGAGGATCTACCAAGAGACCCAGTACTTC

v_call: TRBV28
j_call: TRBJ2-3
clone_size: many
d_call: -
cdr3_aa: CASSWDTPQGDTQYF
cdr3_nt: TGTGCCAGCAGTTGGGACACCCCACAGGGAGATACGCAGTATTTT

v_call: TRBV19
j_call: TRBJ2-1
clone_size: few
d_call: TRBD2
cdr3_aa: CASTGLAINEQFF
cdr3_nt: TGTGCCAGTACAGGACTAGCTATAAATGAGCAGTTCTTC

v_call: TRBV20-1
j_call: TRBJ2-7
clone_size: few
d_call: TRBD2
cdr3_aa: CSPKGPSGEQYF
cdr3_nt: TGCAGTCCTAAAGGTCCTAGCGGCGAGCAGTACTTC

v_call: TRBV10-2
j_call: TRBJ2-1
clone_size: many
d_call: -
cdr3_aa: CASSGAVNEQFF
cdr3_nt: TGCGCCAGCAGTGGTGCAGTCAATGAGCAGTTCTTC